This T cell receptor beta chain comes out of a study of blood T cell repertoires in COVID-19. Across the whole study: Samples taken during acute and convalescent COVID-19 were collected in the United States, Italy and Spain. The analysed material was cDNA or gDNA that came from T cells, B-cell-depleted T cells, or PBMCs.

With 5 bases removed from V and 4 bases from J, the gap between germline ends came to 11 bases. Germline lookup yields CDR1 SGHNT and CDR2 YENEEA. The CDR3 extends over 13 amino acids. Authors' processing steps: Reference gene primer amplification gave estimated nucleated cell counts. The method was immunoSEQ multiplex PCR; TCRdb's version includes in-frame clones alone and lacks a portion of them. D and trimming come from the DNA, and the V and J calls and clone size come from that table. The table includes about 190,000 clones, 80% to 90% detected once. The material sequenced was peripheral blood. This TCR derives from a human donor in a cohort sampled during active COVID-19. The chain links TRBV11-3 to TRBJ2-5; weak D call: TRBD1 (5 bases). CDR3 sequence (DNA): TGTGCCAGCAGCCCCCAGGGTTCAGAGACCCAGTACTTC. This encodes CASSPQGSETQYF.